These 30 T cell receptor beta chains were all obtained from the same sample, sequenced in a study of T cell repertoires in cytomegalovirus infection. TCRdb re-called the reads through MiXCR, storing one row per CDR3 protein. The table has more than 150,000 distinct CDR3 sequences, roughly 27% seen once; the top ten hold roughly 29%. Sequencing input: PBMCs. These receptors were obtained from a human donor in good health (CMV status not recorded). Some clones in this sample may be carry-over from other donors' samples.

The chain uses TRBV4-1 and TRBJ1-2; the match to TRBD1 covers 8 bases. CDR1 and CDR2 (germline): MGHRA, YSYEKL. The CDR3 totals 14 residues. The V segment lost 2 bases and the J segment 3 bases; nucleotides outside the gene matches: 2. The CDR3 is CASSQLTGDYGYTF. The CDR3 region has the DNA TGCGCCAGCAGCCAACTGACAGGGGACTATGGCTACACCTTC.

This clonotype was counted at least ten times. The rearrangement uses TRBV12-3 or TRBV12-4 and TRBJ2-1; either TRBD1 or TRBD2 may supply D (6 bases each). This CDR3 contains 15 residues. Trimming removed 3 bases at V and 6 bases at J, with 15 bases between. CDR3: CASSFWGAYPNEQFF. Here the CDR3 DNA reads TGTGCCAGCAGTTTTTGGGGGGCGTATCCCAATGAGCAGTTCTTC.

This clonotype showed up many times. V is TRBV7-3 and J is TRBJ1-1; D gene uncertain. Germline V CDR1 and CDR2: SGHTA, FQGTGA. V lost 2 bases, J lost 1 base, and 11 bases lay in between. The CDR3 runs to 15 residues. In DNA form, the CDR3 reads TGTGCCAGCAGCTTATATCCAGTGGGGAACACTGAAGCTTTCTTT. It codes for CASSLYPVGNTEAFF.

This clonotype was observed a few times. This chain uses TRBV12-3 or TRBV12-4 with TRBJ2-1, with 10 bases fitting TRBD2. Germline trimming cut 4 bases from V and 10 bases from J; bases unmatched to any gene: 7. This CDR3 spans 14 amino acids. The CDR3 DNA sequence: TGTGCCAGCAGTTCAATCATAGCGGGAGGCGAGCAGTTCTTC. As protein: CASSSIIAGGEQFF.

This clonotype has at least ten counts. The chain uses TRBV7-2 and TRBJ1-6; 7 bases agree with TRBD1. Unmatched junction bases numbered 5, after V lost 6 bases and J lost 6 bases. Germline values: CDR1 SGHTA, CDR2 FQGNSA. This CDR3 has 14 residues. CDR3 sequence: CASSRPGGNSPLHF. CDR3 bases: TGTGCCAGCAGTCGACCAGGGGGTAATTCACCCCTCCACTTT.

This clonotype was found many times. CDR3 sequence (DNA): TGTGCCAGCAGCCTCCTAGGCCTGAACACTGAAGCTTTCTTT. It codes for CASSLLGLNTEAFF. V and J are TRBV7-2 and TRBJ1-1; D is uncertain. CDR1 and CDR2 from the germline V gene are SGHTA and FQGNSA. The V end lost 5 bases, the J end lost 0 bases, and 10 bases lay between the germline ends. CDR3 size: 14 residues.

This clonotype was observed at least ten times. The chain links TRBV7-3 to TRBJ1-1; D call uncertain. The CDR3 has 13 residues. The germline V and J ends were trimmed by 7 bases and 5 bases, with 14 bases remaining between them. CDR1 and CDR2 (germline): SGHTA, FQGTGA. Written as DNA, the CDR3 is TGTGCCAGCACCGCCGGGCCGGGGACTGAAGCTTTCTTT. It translates to CASTAGPGTEAFF.

This clonotype has more than one count but fewer than ten. V usage is TRBV5-1 and J usage is TRBJ2-5, with 7 bases identical to TRBD1. Germline-derived CDR1 and CDR2 are SGHRS and YFSETQ. V was pared by 2 bases and J by 3 bases, with 13 bases of the junction left unmatched. The CDR3 covers 17 residues. The CDR3 DNA reads TGCGCCAGCAGCTTAGCTGTCGGGCGAGGGGGCAAAGAGACCCAGTACTTC. It yields the protein CASSLAVGRGGKETQYF.

The chain couples TRBV7-2 to TRBJ2-3, with 7 bases that match TRBD1. The CDR3 covers 15 residues. V was clipped by 4 bases and J by 3 bases; unmatched bases: 7. Germline V CDR1 and CDR2: SGHTA, FQGNSA. The chain's CDR3 is CASSSDRDTTDTQYF. CDR3 coding DNA: TGTGCCAGCAGCTCCGACAGGGACACAACAGATACGCAGTATTTT.

This sequence joins TRBV9 and TRBJ1-4; tentative D call: TRBD1 (5 bases). Germline assignment: CDR1 SGDLS and CDR2 YYNGEE. With 0 bases removed from V and 13 bases from J, the gap between germline ends came to 16 bases. This CDR3 is built from 14 residues. The DNA for the CDR3 is TGTGCCAGCAGCGTAGCTCACCGGGACGCAAGACTGTTTTTT. Its translation: CASSVAHRDARLFF.

The rearrangement links TRBV7-2 to TRBJ2-7; 10 nucleotides match TRBD1. This CDR3 has 15 amino acids. Germline V gives CDR1 SGHTA, CDR2 FQGNSA. J lost 3 bases, V lost 4 bases, and 6 bases had no gene match. The CDR3 loop reads CASSSPDRGYYEQYF. CDR3 nucleotides: TGTGCCAGCAGCTCTCCGGACAGGGGGTACTACGAGCAGTACTTC.

The rearrangement uses TRBV12-3 or TRBV12-4 and TRBJ1-5; 8 nucleotides line up with TRBD1. With 7 bases clipped from V and 3 bases from J, the junction kept 8 bases outside the gene matches. The CDR3 totals 15 residues. The DNA of the CDR3 is TGTGCCAGCACCCCAGGGGGCAGCTCCAATCAGCCCCAGCATTTT. Translation: CASTPGGSSNQPQHF.

The chain combines TRBV20-1 with TRBJ2-2, with TRBD2 identical over 14 bases. The CDR3 is 14 residues long. Per germline, CDR1 DFQATT and CDR2 SNEGSKA (reference sequence). With V trimmed by 5 bases and J by 7 bases, 3 bases remained unmatched. The CDR3 DNA reads as TGCAGTGCTCGGACTAGCGGGGGGATCGGGGAGCTGTTTTTT. Its protein is CSARTSGGIGELFF.

The V gene is TRBV7-4, the J gene TRBJ2-7, with D possibly matching TRBD2 (6 bases). The CDR3 covers 16 residues. Trimming stripped 3 bases from V and 3 bases from J, with 18 bases between. Per the germline V gene, CDR1 is SGHVT and CDR2 is SQSDAQ. This CDR3 is CASSFAGPGPLYEQYF. In DNA, the CDR3 is TGTGCCAGCAGCTTTGCGGGGCCGGGCCCTCTCTACGAGCAGTACTTC.

This clonotype showed up just a few times. This rearrangement joins TRBV7-6 to TRBJ2-3; TRBD2 might be the D (6 bases). Germline loops: CDR1 SGHVS, CDR2 FNYEAQ. V lost 0 bases, J lost 0 bases, and 13 bases lay in between. The CDR3 is 17 amino acids. CDR3 nucleotides: TGTGCCAGCAGCTTAGCGCTGGAGGGCCCTAGCACAGATACGCAGTATTTT. Translation gives CASSLALEGPSTDTQYF. Supplemented by reference TRBV7-6 and TRBJ2-3, the full variable domain reads GAGVSQSPRYKVTKRGQDVALRCDPISGHVSLYWYRQALGQGPEFLTYFNYEAQQDKSGLPNDRFSAERPEGSISTLTIQRTEQRDSAMYRCASSLALEGPSTDTQYFGPGTRLTVL.

This clonotype appeared a few times. The gene calls are TRBV25-1 and TRBJ2-7, with 7 bases lining up with TRBD1. The CDR3 is made up of 14 amino acids. Trimming cost V 1 base and J 0 bases; bases outside gene matches: 0. Germline CDR1 reads MGHDK; CDR2 reads SYGVNS. In DNA form, the CDR3 reads TGTGCCAGCAGTGAATGGGACAGCTCCTACGAGCAGTACTTC. Its translation is CASSEWDSSYEQYF.

This clonotype was seen at least ten times. V is TRBV7-2 and J is TRBJ2-7; D gene unclear. V gave up 3 bases and J gave up 6 bases, with 6 bases separating them. This CDR3 is built from 11 residues. Germline V gene sequence: CDR1 SGHTA, CDR2 FQGNSA. This CDR3 is CASSFGVEQYF. As DNA, the CDR3 is TGTGCCAGCAGCTTCGGAGTCGAGCAGTACTTC.

A single count supports this clonotype. This chain uses TRBV14 with TRBJ1-6; the D gene is possibly TRBD1 (6 bases). Germline CDR1 reads SGHDN; CDR2 reads FVKESK. Trimming cost V 4 bases and J 7 bases, with 11 bases left between them. CDR3 length equals 14 residues. The CDR3 DNA follows: TGTGCCAGCAGCCGTGGGGGCGGCAATTCACCCCTCCACTTT. It encodes CASSRGGGNSPLHF.

This clonotype was counted at least ten times. The V and J genes are TRBV7-8 and TRBJ2-6; D is possibly TRBD1 (6 bases). Trimming removed 1 base at V and 0 bases at J, with 13 bases between. The CDR3 extends over 18 amino acids. Germline-derived CDR1 and CDR2 are SGHVS and FQNEAQ. CDR3 sequence: CASSLEDRVSSGANVLTF. The CDR3, as DNA: TGTGCCAGCAGCTTAGAGGACAGAGTAAGCTCTGGGGCCAACGTCCTGACTTTC.

The rearrangement links TRBV20-1 to TRBJ1-1; 8 nucleotides line up with TRBD1. Germline assignment: CDR1 DFQATT and CDR2 SNEGSKA (reference sequence). The CDR3 covers 15 residues. The junction had 6 bases not matched to a gene; V was cut back by 1 base and J by 2 bases. The DNA of the CDR3 is TGCAGTGCTAGAGGACCGACAGGGGAAAACACTGAAGCTTTCTTT. Its protein product is CSARGPTGENTEAFF.

This clonotype turned up a few times. The V and J genes are TRBV29-1 and TRBJ2-1; 8 bases match TRBD2. The ends lost 3 bases at V and 1 base at J; junction bases unmatched: 2. CDR3 length: 14 amino acids. CDR1 and CDR2 from the germline V gene are SQVTM and ANQGSEA. CDR3 in DNA: TGCAGCGTTGACACGGGGGGGTCCTACAATGAGCAGTTCTTC. It yields the protein CSVDTGGSYNEQFF.

At least ten counts were recorded for this clonotype. The chain carries TRBV7-2 and TRBJ2-5; D is perhaps TRBD1 (5 bases). The CDR3 is 17 residues long. Germline V CDR1 and CDR2: SGHTA, FQGNSA. Trimming stripped 0 bases from V and 4 bases from J, with 18 bases between. CDR3: CASSLAPGRTLGETQYF. The CDR3 DNA reads as TGTGCCAGCAGCTTAGCTCCGGGCCGGACATTAGGAGAGACCCAGTACTTC. Full variable domain (remainder filled in from reference TRBV7-2 and TRBJ2-5): GAGVSQSPSNKVTEKGKDVELRCDPISGHTALYWYRQSLGQGLEFLIYFQGNSAPDKSGLPSDRFSAERTGGSVSTLTIQRTQQEDSAVYLCASSLAPGRTLGETQYFGPGTRLLVL.

This clonotype has ten or more counts. V and J are TRBV5-6 and TRBJ1-1; D gene ambiguous. Germline V gives CDR1 SGHDT, CDR2 YYEEEE. This CDR3 is 14 amino acids long. V was trimmed by 0 bases and J by 0 bases, leaving 6 bases between them. Here the CDR3 DNA reads TGTGCCAGCAGCTTGGTTGGGGTGAACACTGAAGCTTTCTTT. Protein product: CASSLVGVNTEAFF.

This clonotype was seen ten or more times. The V call is TRBV6-5, the J call TRBJ1-5; no reliable D call. The ends were cut back, 4 bases at V and 5 bases at J, with 9 bases in the middle. This CDR3 contains 13 residues. CDR1 and CDR2 from the germline V gene are MNHEY and SVGAGI. The CDR3 spells CASSSVPHQPQHF. The DNA of the CDR3 is TGTGCCAGCAGTTCAGTCCCTCATCAGCCCCAGCATTTT.

The chain has TRBV7-9 and TRBJ2-6; D gene uncertain. Germline lookup yields CDR1 SEHNR and CDR2 FQNEAQ (reference sequence). There are 14 residues in the CDR3. V was clipped by 5 bases and J by 8 bases, with 13 bases between them. CDR3 in amino acids: CASSPNRETNVLTF. The CDR3 bases are TGTGCCAGCAGCCCTAATAGGGAAACCAACGTCCTGACTTTC. Using reference TRBV7-9 and TRBJ2-6 for the parts outside the CDR3, the full variable domain is DTGVSQNPRHKITKRGQNVTFRCDPISEHNRLYWYRQTLGQGPEFLTYFQNEAQLEKSRLLSDRFSAERPKGSFSTLEIQRTEQGDSAMYLCASSPNRETNVLTFGAGSRLTVL.

This clonotype was counted ten times or more. The V gene is TRBV7-6, the J gene TRBJ2-1, with a weak D call TRBD2 (6 bases). V was shortened by 1 base and J by 12 bases, with 10 bases between the two germline ends. The CDR3 totals 12 residues. Germline V lookup: CDR1 SGHVS, CDR2 FNYEAQ. Here the CDR3 DNA reads TGTGCCAGCAGCTTAGTCGAAGCGGGGCAGTTCTTC. Its protein is CASSLVEAGQFF.

The sample holds many counts of this clonotype. CDR3 amino acids: CAISESNLPEFQPQHF. The CDR3, as DNA: TGTGCCATCAGTGAGTCGAATCTTCCGGAGTTTCAGCCCCAGCATTTT. V gene TRBV10-3 combines with J gene TRBJ1-5; D not resolved. Germline CDR1 and CDR2: ENHRY and SYGVKD. The CDR3 is made up of 16 amino acids. The V end lost 0 bases, the J end lost 6 bases, and 15 bases lay between the germline ends.

The chain is built from TRBV15 and TRBJ1-2; D is unresolved. Germline values: CDR1 LNHNV, CDR2 YYDKDF (reference sequence). The CDR3 has 13 residues. V was shortened by 5 bases and J by 0 bases, with 7 bases between the two germline ends. In nucleotides, the CDR3 is TGTGCCACCAGCTCCGGGACTAACTATGGCTACACCTTC. This sequence encodes CATSSGTNYGYTF. Looking up the rest from reference TRBV15 and TRBJ1-2 gives the full variable domain: DAMVIQNPRYQVTQFGKPVTLSCSQTLNHNVMYWYQQKSSQAPKLLFHYYDKDFNNEADTPDNFQSRRPNTSFCFLDIRSPGLGDTAMYLCATSSGTNYGYTFGSGTRLTVV.

This clonotype appeared many times. The chain combines TRBV7-2 with TRBJ2-2; 8 nucleotides align to TRBD1. The ends lost 5 bases at V and 1 base at J; junction bases unmatched: 3. CDR1 SGHTA and CDR2 FQGNSA come from the germline V gene. This CDR3 is built from 15 residues. The CDR3 spells CASSPQGGNTGELFF. CDR3 bases: TGTGCCAGCAGCCCACAGGGGGGGAACACCGGGGAGCTGTTTTTT. Full variable domain (rest looked up from reference TRBV7-2 and TRBJ2-2): GAGVSQSPSNKVTEKGKDVELRCDPISGHTALYWYRQSLGQGLEFLIYFQGNSAPDKSGLPSDRFSAERTGGSVSTLTIQRTQQEDSAVYLCASSPQGGNTGELFFGEGSRLTVL.

The chain combines TRBV29-1 with TRBJ1-4; no clear D. Germline V gene data show CDR1 as SQVTM and CDR2 as ANQGSEA. This CDR3 has 13 amino acids. Trimming cost V 6 bases and J 8 bases, with 16 bases left between them. CDR3 DNA: TGCAGCGTAGCGGCCCCATTGGTCGAAAAACTGTTTTTT. This translates into CSVAAPLVEKLFF.